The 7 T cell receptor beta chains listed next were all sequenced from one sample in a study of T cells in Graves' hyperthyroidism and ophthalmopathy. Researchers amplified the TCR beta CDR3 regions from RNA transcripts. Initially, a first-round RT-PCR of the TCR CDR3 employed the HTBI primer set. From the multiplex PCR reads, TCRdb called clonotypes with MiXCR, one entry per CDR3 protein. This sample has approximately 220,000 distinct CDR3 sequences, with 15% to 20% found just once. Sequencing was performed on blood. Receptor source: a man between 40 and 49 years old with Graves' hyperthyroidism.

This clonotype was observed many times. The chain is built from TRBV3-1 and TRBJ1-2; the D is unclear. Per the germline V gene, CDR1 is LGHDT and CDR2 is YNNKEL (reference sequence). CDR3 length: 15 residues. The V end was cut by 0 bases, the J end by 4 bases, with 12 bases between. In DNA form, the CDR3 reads TGTGCCAGCAGCCAAGATAGCAGCTCCGGCTATGGCTACACCTTC. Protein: CASSQDSSSGYGYTF.

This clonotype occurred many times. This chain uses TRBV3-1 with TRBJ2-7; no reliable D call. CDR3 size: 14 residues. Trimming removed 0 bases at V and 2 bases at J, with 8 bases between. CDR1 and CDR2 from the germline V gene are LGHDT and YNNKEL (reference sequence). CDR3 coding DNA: TGTGCCAGCAGCCAAGAAATCCGAACCTACGAGCAGTACTTC. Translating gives CASSQEIRTYEQYF.

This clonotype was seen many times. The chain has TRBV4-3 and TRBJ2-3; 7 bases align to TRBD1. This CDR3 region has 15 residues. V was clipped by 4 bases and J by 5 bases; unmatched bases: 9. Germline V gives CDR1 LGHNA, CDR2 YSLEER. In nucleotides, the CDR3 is TGCGCCAGCAGCCCAAGCTCAGGGGGTTTAGATACGCAGTATTTT. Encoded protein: CASSPSSGGLDTQYF.

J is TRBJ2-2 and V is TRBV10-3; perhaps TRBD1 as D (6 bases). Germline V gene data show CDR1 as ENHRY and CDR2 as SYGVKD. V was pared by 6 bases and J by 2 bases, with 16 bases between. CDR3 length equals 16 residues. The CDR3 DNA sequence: TGTGCCATCAGACCGGGACACGGACAAAACACCGGGGAGCTGTTTTTT. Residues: CAIRPGHGQNTGELFF.

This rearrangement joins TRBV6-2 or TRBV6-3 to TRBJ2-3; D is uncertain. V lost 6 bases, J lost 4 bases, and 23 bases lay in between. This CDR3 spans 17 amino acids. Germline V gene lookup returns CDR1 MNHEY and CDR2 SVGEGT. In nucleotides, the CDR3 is TGTGCCAGCAGAGTTACTGTCCTCAGGACGCGCCCAGATACGCAGTATTTT. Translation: CASRVTVLRTRPDTQYF.

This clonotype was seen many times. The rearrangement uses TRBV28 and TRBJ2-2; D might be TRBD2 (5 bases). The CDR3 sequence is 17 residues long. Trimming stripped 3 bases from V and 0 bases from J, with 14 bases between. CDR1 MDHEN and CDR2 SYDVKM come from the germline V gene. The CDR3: CASSFSPALANTGELFF. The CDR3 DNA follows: TGTGCCAGCAGTTTTTCCCCGGCACTAGCGAACACCGGGGAGCTGTTTTTT.

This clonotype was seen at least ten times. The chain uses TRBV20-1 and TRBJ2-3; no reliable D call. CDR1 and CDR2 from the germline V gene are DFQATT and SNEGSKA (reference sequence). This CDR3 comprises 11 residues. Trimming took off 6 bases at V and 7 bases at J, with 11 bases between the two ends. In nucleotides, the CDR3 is TGCAGTGCAAGACACGGTAATACGCAGTATTTT. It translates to CSARHGNTQYF.